The rows below give T cell receptor beta chains drawn from one sample of a study of naive and memory T cell subsets. TCRdb re-called the UMI-ligation and nested PCR reads through MiXCR, storing one row per CDR3 protein. The sample holds 11,000 to 15,000 distinct CDR3 sequences, less than 5.5% seen once. Sequences were derived from skin, sampled from a tuberculin skin test site. Receptor source: an adult in good health. CDR3s include the opening cysteine and the closing phenylalanine or tryptophan. Fields, in order: J gene, D gene, V gene, clone size, CDR3 protein, CDR3 DNA. A D gene is named only where the DNA matches it firmly. Some rows have no size entry. The others give once, few or many, or a class for an expanded clone.

j_call: TRBJ2-7; d_call: .; v_call: TRBV7-9; clone_size: .; cdr3_aa: CASSQGLYEQYF; cdr3_nt: TGTGCCAGCAGCCAAGGCCTCTACGAGCAGTACTTC
j_call: TRBJ2-3; d_call: TRBD2; v_call: TRBV20-1; clone_size: .; cdr3_aa: CSAPRLADTQYF; cdr3_nt: TGCAGTGCTCCTAGACTAGCTGATACGCAGTATTTT
j_call: TRBJ1-1; d_call: .; v_call: TRBV24-1; clone_size: .; cdr3_aa: CATSDWDGEAFF; cdr3_nt: TGTGCCACCAGTGATTGGGACGGTGAAGCTTTCTTT
j_call: TRBJ2-7; d_call: .; v_call: TRBV6-5; clone_size: many; cdr3_aa: CASRLRESYEQYF; cdr3_nt: TGTGCCAGCAGGCTGCGGGAATCCTACGAGCAGTACTTC
j_call: TRBJ2-5; d_call: .; v_call: TRBV7-2; clone_size: medium-sized; cdr3_aa: CASSGAQPETQYF; cdr3_nt: TGTGCCAGCAGCGGGGCCCAGCCGGAGACCCAGTACTTC
j_call: TRBJ1-4; d_call: .; v_call: TRBV5-8; clone_size: many; cdr3_aa: CASSPGYGEKLFF; cdr3_nt: TGTGCCAGCAGCCCCGGTTACGGGGAAAAACTGTTTTTT
j_call: TRBJ2-3; d_call: TRBD2; v_call: TRBV3-1; clone_size: many; cdr3_aa: CASSPLAGQQYF; cdr3_nt: TGTGCCAGCAGTCCGTTAGCGGGTCAGCAGTATTTT
j_call: TRBJ1-5; d_call: .; v_call: TRBV21-1; clone_size: many; cdr3_aa: CASSNEGEGSNQPQHF; cdr3_nt: TGTGCCAGCAGCAATGAAGGGGAGGGAAGCAATCAGCCCCAGCATTTT
j_call: TRBJ2-5; d_call: .; v_call: TRBV28; clone_size: medium-sized; cdr3_aa: CASSRAGTEKTQYF; cdr3_nt: TGTGCCAGCAGTCGCGCCGGGACGGAGAAGACCCAGTACTTC
j_call: TRBJ2-2; d_call: .; v_call: TRBV11-1; clone_size: many; cdr3_aa: CASSKRRAGDTGELFF; cdr3_nt: TGTGCCAGCAGCAAACGCCGGGCCGGAGACACCGGGGAGCTGTTTTTT
j_call: TRBJ1-4; d_call: TRBD1; v_call: TRBV7-9; clone_size: few; cdr3_aa: CASSSQGALEKLFF; cdr3_nt: TGTGCCAGCAGCTCTCAGGGGGCGCTTGAAAAACTGTTTTTT
j_call: TRBJ1-2; d_call: TRBD1; v_call: TRBV12-3/TRBV12-4; clone_size: few; cdr3_aa: CASAGRQGKAGGYTF; cdr3_nt: TGTGCCAGCGCTGGGAGACAGGGAAAAGCGGGGGGCTACACCTTC
j_call: TRBJ1-2; d_call: .; v_call: TRBV4-2; clone_size: many; cdr3_aa: CASSQVGGSYYGYTF; cdr3_nt: TGTGCCAGCAGCCAAGTGGGGGGGTCCTACTATGGCTACACCTTC
j_call: TRBJ1-1; d_call: TRBD1; v_call: TRBV7-2; clone_size: many; cdr3_aa: CASSLAYDRGTEAFF; cdr3_nt: TGTGCCAGCAGCTTAGCGTACGACAGGGGGACTGAAGCTTTCTTT
j_call: TRBJ1-1; d_call: .; v_call: TRBV29-1; clone_size: many; cdr3_aa: CSAKLRGQEAFF; cdr3_nt: TGCAGCGCTAAACTCCGGGGCCAGGAAGCTTTCTTT
j_call: TRBJ2-7; d_call: .; v_call: TRBV3-2; clone_size: many; cdr3_aa: CASSQAASGGANEQYF; cdr3_nt: TGTGCCAGCAGCCAAGCCGCTAGCGGGGGGGCGAACGAGCAGTACTTC
j_call: TRBJ2-7; d_call: .; v_call: TRBV6-2/TRBV6-3; clone_size: medium-sized; cdr3_aa: CASTSPGRTKYEQYF; cdr3_nt: TGTGCCAGCACTAGCCCGGGACGGACTAAGTACGAGCAGTACTTC
j_call: TRBJ2-7; d_call: TRBD1; v_call: TRBV2; clone_size: medium-sized; cdr3_aa: CASSVKGTGTYEQYF; cdr3_nt: TGTGCCAGCAGTGTAAAGGGGACAGGGACCTACGAGCAGTACTTC
j_call: TRBJ1-6; d_call: .; v_call: TRBV4-3; clone_size: many; cdr3_aa: CASSQAGGNNSPLHF; cdr3_nt: TGCGCCAGCAGCCAGGCAGGAGGTAATAATTCACCCCTCCACTTT
j_call: TRBJ1-4; d_call: .; v_call: TRBV11-2; clone_size: medium-sized; cdr3_aa: CASSLYEKLFF; cdr3_nt: TGTGCCAGCAGCTTGTATGAAAAACTGTTTTTT
j_call: TRBJ1-3; d_call: TRBD1; v_call: TRBV12-3/TRBV12-4; clone_size: .; cdr3_aa: CASSQQGSGNTIYF; cdr3_nt: TGTGCCAGCAGCCAACAGGGGTCTGGAAACACCATATATTTT
j_call: TRBJ1-1; d_call: .; v_call: TRBV12-3/TRBV12-4; clone_size: many; cdr3_aa: CASSLLGGGGDEAFF; cdr3_nt: TGTGCCAGCAGTTTATTGGGGGGCGGAGGGGATGAAGCTTTCTTT
j_call: TRBJ2-1; d_call: .; v_call: TRBV30; clone_size: many; cdr3_aa: CAWSVGSGSYNEQFF; cdr3_nt: TGTGCCTGGAGTGTAGGGTCCGGCTCCTACAATGAGCAGTTCTTC
j_call: TRBJ1-2; d_call: .; v_call: TRBV29-1; clone_size: few; cdr3_aa: CSVEKGFGGYTF; cdr3_nt: TGCAGCGTTGAAAAAGGGTTTGGAGGCTACACCTTC
j_call: TRBJ1-1; d_call: TRBD1; v_call: TRBV29-1; clone_size: medium-sized; cdr3_aa: CSVVGTGITEAFF; cdr3_nt: TGCAGCGTTGTAGGGACAGGGATAACTGAAGCTTTCTTT
j_call: TRBJ2-1; d_call: .; v_call: TRBV11-2; clone_size: many; cdr3_aa: CASSSGTPPKGHEQFF; cdr3_nt: TGTGCCAGCAGCTCGGGGACACCCCCGAAGGGCCATGAGCAGTTCTTC
j_call: TRBJ2-5; d_call: TRBD2; v_call: TRBV12-3/TRBV12-4; clone_size: many; cdr3_aa: CASIPAGSGTQYF; cdr3_nt: TGTGCCAGCATCCCAGCGGGGAGTGGGACCCAGTACTTC
j_call: TRBJ1-4; d_call: .; v_call: TRBV4-2; clone_size: many; cdr3_aa: CASSPGSARVSNEKLFF; cdr3_nt: TGTGCCAGCAGCCCTGGGAGCGCCAGGGTCTCTAATGAAAAACTGTTTTTT
j_call: TRBJ1-1; d_call: .; v_call: TRBV19; clone_size: few; cdr3_aa: CASSPRTGRAGGTEAFF; cdr3_nt: TGTGCCAGTAGTCCCCGAACGGGCCGCGCGGGAGGCACTGAAGCTTTCTTT
j_call: TRBJ2-1; d_call: .; v_call: TRBV5-1; clone_size: many; cdr3_aa: CASMGGGVDNEQFF; cdr3_nt: TGCGCCAGCATGGGGGGGGGCGTCGACAATGAGCAGTTCTTC
j_call: TRBJ2-5; d_call: .; v_call: TRBV7-9; clone_size: many; cdr3_aa: CASSRSRLLQETQYF; cdr3_nt: TGTGCCAGCAGTCGATCCAGGCTACTCCAAGAGACCCAGTACTTC
j_call: TRBJ1-1; d_call: .; v_call: TRBV5-5; clone_size: many; cdr3_aa: CASSLESARTETFF; cdr3_nt: TGTGCCAGCAGCTTGGAGAGTGCGAGAACAGAAACTTTCTTT
j_call: TRBJ1-6; d_call: .; v_call: TRBV7-9; clone_size: many; cdr3_aa: CASSLGSQFNSPLHF; cdr3_nt: TGTGCCAGCAGCTTAGGATCACAGTTTAATTCACCCCTCCACTTT
j_call: TRBJ1-4; d_call: .; v_call: TRBV12-3/TRBV12-4; clone_size: many; cdr3_aa: CASSFWPVNEKLFF; cdr3_nt: TGTGCCAGCAGTTTCTGGCCCGTGAATGAAAAACTGTTTTTT
j_call: TRBJ2-6; d_call: .; v_call: TRBV20-1; clone_size: medium-sized; cdr3_aa: CSARVSSGANVLTF; cdr3_nt: TGCAGTGCTAGAGTTAGTTCTGGGGCCAACGTCCTGACTTTC
j_call: TRBJ1-2; d_call: .; v_call: TRBV29-1; clone_size: many; cdr3_aa: CSVPRGPCFYGYTF; cdr3_nt: TGCAGCGTACCACGGGGACCTTGTTTCTATGGCTACACCTTC
j_call: TRBJ2-1; d_call: .; v_call: TRBV30; clone_size: many; cdr3_aa: CAWSGGYNEQFF; cdr3_nt: TGTGCCTGGAGTGGTGGCTACAATGAGCAGTTCTTC
j_call: TRBJ2-5; d_call: .; v_call: TRBV7-3; clone_size: medium-sized; cdr3_aa: CASSLRTQETQYF; cdr3_nt: TGTGCCAGCAGCTTAAGGACTCAAGAGACCCAGTACTTC
j_call: TRBJ1-1; d_call: .; v_call: TRBV12-3/TRBV12-4; clone_size: many; cdr3_aa: CASSSRMLTGNTEAFF; cdr3_nt: TGTGCCAGCAGTTCCCGTATGCTGACAGGTAACACTGAAGCTTTCTTT
j_call: TRBJ2-3; d_call: .; v_call: TRBV19; clone_size: many; cdr3_aa: CASSIGLSSTDTQYF; cdr3_nt: TGTGCCAGTAGTATCGGACTTTCTAGCACAGATACGCAGTATTTT
j_call: TRBJ2-4; d_call: TRBD1; v_call: TRBV12-3/TRBV12-4; clone_size: many; cdr3_aa: CASSLATGGDKNIQYF; cdr3_nt: TGTGCCAGCAGTTTAGCGACAGGGGGTGACAAAAACATTCAGTACTTC
j_call: TRBJ1-1; d_call: .; v_call: TRBV7-6; clone_size: many; cdr3_aa: CASSLEQNTEAFF; cdr3_nt: TGTGCCAGCAGCTTAGAACAGAACACTGAAGCTTTCTTT
j_call: TRBJ1-4; d_call: .; v_call: TRBV4-2; clone_size: many; cdr3_aa: CASSRTGETNEKLFF; cdr3_nt: TGTGCCAGCAGCCGGACGGGAGAAACTAATGAAAAACTGTTTTTT
j_call: TRBJ2-3; d_call: TRBD1; v_call: TRBV2; clone_size: many; cdr3_aa: CASSLTGVPTDTQYF; cdr3_nt: TGTGCCAGCAGTCTTACAGGGGTTCCTACAGATACGCAGTATTTT
j_call: TRBJ2-7; d_call: TRBD2; v_call: TRBV7-6; clone_size: many; cdr3_aa: CASSSQAGGYEQYF; cdr3_nt: TGTGCCAGCAGCTCTCAAGCGGGGGGGTACGAGCAGTACTTC